This T cell receptor (beta chain) emerged from a study of glioma-infiltrating T cells. Study findings and constraints: Only very few CDR3 sequences appeared in both tissue and blood.

The CDR3 contains 11 residues. Germline assignment: CDR1 DFQATT and CDR2 SNEGSKA (reference sequence). TCR alpha and beta CDR3 regions were amplified from RNA using iRepertoire nested multiplex PCR. Via MiXCR, TCRdb re-called the multiplex PCR reads, giving one row per CDR3 protein. The repertoire holds some 150,000 distinct CDR3 sequences, with around 42% as singletons. With respect to this clonotype: The antigen remains undetermined.

Sequenced: glioma tissue, nonneoplastic brain tissue, or PBMCs (not recorded which). The sequence was collected from a human donor with low-grade glioma or glioblastoma, undergoing nonglioma brain surgery, or in good health (not recorded which). V is TRBV20-1 and J is TRBJ1-2; D gene ambiguous. The CDR3 bases are TGCAGCGTTCCCGCTTCCTATGGCTACACCTTC. Its translation is CSVPASYGYTF.